This T cell receptor (beta chain) came from a study of T cell responses to AZD1222 COVID-19 vaccine. Whole-study results and caveats: Possibly, clonal diversity was underestimated; donors were largely white British and included more females. Spike as a whole was targeted by vaccine-associated CD4 TCRs, dominant at 160-218 and 743-854.

Details on this clone: Its matching antigen is unknown.

The protocol was immunoSEQ multiplex PCR, while the TCRdb copy is restricted to in-frame clones and leaves out a portion. The table lists roughly 120,000 clones, 80% to 95% of them singletons. This CDR3 is built from 14 residues. Trimming stripped 2 bases from V and 5 bases from J, with 13 bases between. Germline V lookup: CDR1 SGHNT, CDR2 YYREEE (reference sequence). Sequences were derived from peripheral blood, sampled 28 days after the second dose of the MenACWY control vaccine. This sequence originates from an adult who received the MenACWY meningococcal vaccine as a control. This chain joins TRBV5-4 and TRBJ2-5; perhaps D is TRBD1 or TRBD2 (7 bases each). The CDR3 coding sequence is TGTGCCAGCAGCTTCAAGGGAGGGGGCGAGACCCAGTACTTC. Translation: CASSFKGGGETQYF.